Listed below are T cell receptor beta chains from one sample, sequenced in a study of blood T cell repertoires in COVID-19. Method: immunoSEQ multiplex PCR; TCRdb's copy keeps in-frame clones and lacks some. The sample shows 240,000 or so clones, about 70% of them seen only once. The sequenced sample was peripheral blood. The origin of the receptors is a woman at least 80 years old with acute or convalescent COVID-19. Each CDR3 is given with its conserved first and last residue. A D gene is named only where the DNA matches it firmly. For some rows the clone size is stated as once, few or many, or as a class when expanded; others skip it.

CDR3 protein | CDR3 DNA | J gene | D gene | CDR3 length | V gene | clone size
CASSGNLQGLSGNTIYF | TGTGCCAGCAGTGGGAACTTACAGGGGCTCTCTGGAAACACCATATATTTT | TRBJ1-3 | TRBD1 | 17 | TRBV2 | -
CASSPGLAGGPSTQYF | TGCGCCAGCAGCCCAGGACTAGCGGGGGGGCCTAGTACGCAGTATTTT | TRBJ2-3 | TRBD2 | 16 | TRBV5-1 | -
CASSYTGQAVTDTQYF | TGTGCCAGCAGCTATACTGGACAGGCGGTGACAGATACGCAGTATTTT | TRBJ2-3 | TRBD1 | 16 | TRBV5-5 | -
CAISDRGDYGYTF | TGTGCCATCAGTGACAGGGGAGACTATGGCTACACCTTC | TRBJ1-2 | - | 13 | TRBV10-3 | -
CASSYNFKGGKLFF | TGTGCCAGCAGCTACAACTTCAAAGGCGGAAAACTGTTTTTT | TRBJ1-4 | - | 14 | TRBV7-9 | -
CASSPRQGKNGYTF | TGTGCCAGCAGCCCCAGACAGGGCAAGAATGGCTACACCTTC | TRBJ1-2 | TRBD1 | 14 | TRBV7-2 | -
CASSLGSGTLNYEQYF | TGCGCCAGCAGCTTGGGAAGCGGGACTCTCAACTACGAGCAGTACTTC | TRBJ2-7 | TRBD2 | 16 | TRBV5-1 | -
CASSQREWGDYGYTF | TGCGCCAGCAGCCAACGTGAGTGGGGAGACTATGGCTACACCTTC | TRBJ1-2 | - | 15 | TRBV4-1 | -
CASSPLAGWRTGELFF | TGTGCCAGCAGCCCTCTAGCGGGGTGGCGGACCGGGGAGCTGTTTTTT | TRBJ2-2 | TRBD2 | 16 | TRBV7-9 | many
CASSESRPSYNSPLHF | TGTGCCAGCAGTGAATCCAGGCCCTCCTATAATTCACCCCTCCACTTT | TRBJ1-6 | - | 16 | TRBV6-1 | -
CASREAEVYGYTF | TGTGCCAGCAGGGAGGCAGAAGTCTATGGCTACACCTTC | TRBJ1-2 | - | 13 | TRBV2 | -
CASSLYSPSVQGGYGYTF | TGTGCCAGCAGCTTATATTCACCCTCCGTCCAGGGGGGCTATGGCTACACCTTC | TRBJ1-2 | TRBD1 | 18 | TRBV7-2 | -
CASRALGTSGREETQYF | TGTGCCAGCAGGGCCTTAGGGACTAGCGGGAGAGAGGAGACCCAGTACTTC | TRBJ2-5 | TRBD2 | 17 | TRBV5-6 | -
CASSYGSSRGLSNQPQHF | TGTGCCAGCAGTTATGGGAGCTCCAGGGGGCTGAGCAATCAGCCCCAGCATTTT | TRBJ1-5 | TRBD1 | 18 | TRBV6-2/TRBV6-3 | -
CASSPGVRLQGSGYTF | TGTGCCAGCAGCCCGGGCGTCCGCTTACAGGGTTCTGGCTACACCTTC | TRBJ1-2 | - | 16 | TRBV7-7 | -
CASSGTKRHEQFF | TGTGCCAGCAGTGGGACTAAGCGGCATGAGCAGTTCTTC | TRBJ2-1 | TRBD2 | 13 | TRBV27 | -
CASSVLGQPTNEQFF | TGTGCCAGCAGTGTTCTAGGACAGCCTACCAATGAGCAGTTCTTC | TRBJ2-1 | - | 15 | TRBV2 | -
CASSLWAGSGNTIYF | TGTGCCAGCAGCCTCTGGGCTGGCTCTGGAAACACCATATATTTT | TRBJ1-3 | - | 15 | TRBV3-1/TRBV3-2 | -
CASSPTEVGTEAFF | TGTGCCAGCAGCCCCACGGAGGTAGGCACTGAAGCTTTCTTT | TRBJ1-1 | - | 14 | TRBV7-9 | -
CASSLSGGWGYTF | TGTGCCAGCAGTTTGTCAGGGGGCTGGGGCTACACCTTC | TRBJ1-2 | TRBD1 | 13 | TRBV28 | once
CASSPQPRGSFGNTIYF | TGTGCCAGCAGCCCACAACCCAGGGGCTCCTTTGGAAACACCATATATTTT | TRBJ1-3 | - | 17 | TRBV9 | -
CASSLRTGRGYSGNTIYF | TGCGCCAGCAGCTTGAGGACAGGGCGGGGGTACTCTGGAAACACCATATATTTT | TRBJ1-3 | TRBD1 | 18 | TRBV5-1 | -
CASSVGLAGVTGELFF | TGTGCCAGCAGCGTCGGACTAGCGGGGGTGACCGGGGAGCTGTTTTTT | TRBJ2-2 | TRBD2 | 16 | TRBV11-2 | -
CASSAVTSPSVNQYF | TGTGCCAGCTCAGCCGTGACTAGCCCCTCAGTTAACCAGTACTTC | TRBJ2-5 | TRBD2 | 15 | TRBV18 | -
CASSQGSSGGFDTQYF | TGTGCCAGCAGTCAAGGGTCTAGCGGGGGGTTCGATACGCAGTATTTT | TRBJ2-3 | TRBD2 | 16 | TRBV2 | -
CASSPGQPSNYGYTF | TGTGCCAGCTCCCCGGGACAGCCTTCTAACTATGGCTACACCTTC | TRBJ1-2 | TRBD1 | 15 | TRBV18 | -
CASIEVGGLEAFF | TGTGCCAGCATAGAGGTGGGTGGCCTTGAAGCTTTCTTT | TRBJ1-1 | - | 13 | TRBV12-3/TRBV12-4 | -
CASSLLAGDDGYTF | TGTGCCAGCAGTCTCCTGGCAGGGGACGACGGCTACACCTTC | TRBJ1-2 | - | 14 | TRBV27 | -
CASSASVSLLNEQFF | TGTGCCAGCAGTGCAAGCGTATCCCTCCTCAATGAGCAGTTCTTC | TRBJ2-1 | - | 15 | TRBV3-1/TRBV3-2 | -
CASSRDFAPYNEQFF | TGTGCCAGCAGCAGGGACTTCGCCCCCTACAATGAGCAGTTCTTC | TRBJ2-1 | - | 15 | TRBV5-4 | -
CASSPGQGAVGEQYF | TGTGCCAGCAGCCCGGGACAGGGGGCGGTCGGTGAGCAGTACTTC | TRBJ2-7 | TRBD1 | 15 | TRBV7-6 | once
CASILQGDTEAFF | TGTGCCAGCATCCTTCAGGGGGACACTGAAGCTTTCTTT | TRBJ1-1 | TRBD1 | 13 | TRBV11-2 | -
CASRLQGAKTDTQYF | TGTGCCAGCCGCCTACAGGGGGCTAAGACAGATACGCAGTATTTT | TRBJ2-3 | TRBD1 | 15 | TRBV6-5 | -
CASSLDGEVNQPQHF | TGTGCCAGCAGCTTGGATGGGGAGGTCAATCAGCCCCAGCATTTT | TRBJ1-5 | - | 15 | TRBV5-5 | -
CASSLETDTQYF | TGCGCCAGCAGTCTAGAGACAGATACGCAGTATTTT | TRBJ2-3 | - | 12 | TRBV5-1 | -
CASSSGLAGDNEQFF | TGTGCCAGCTCATCGGGACTAGCGGGAGACAATGAGCAGTTCTTC | TRBJ2-1 | TRBD2 | 15 | TRBV18 | -
CASSTLGLAEDYEQYF | TGTGCCAGCAGCACGCTCGGACTAGCGGAAGACTACGAGCAGTACTTC | TRBJ2-7 | TRBD2 | 16 | TRBV7-9 | -
CASSLDVGGALNTEAFF | TGTGCCAGCAGTTTAGATGTTGGGGGGGCCCTGAACACTGAAGCTTTCTTT | TRBJ1-1 | - | 17 | TRBV27 | -
CASRVAVSTDTQYF | TGTGCCAGTAGGGTAGCAGTTAGCACAGATACGCAGTATTTT | TRBJ2-3 | - | 14 | TRBV19 | -
CASSPRDRAGGNTIYF | TGTGCCAGCAGTCCCCGGGACAGGGCTGGTGGAAACACCATATATTTT | TRBJ1-3 | TRBD1 | 16 | TRBV6-6 | few
CASSRLTGGINYGYTF | TGTGCCAGCAGCCGGCTCACAGGGGGCATTAACTATGGCTACACCTTC | TRBJ1-2 | TRBD1 | 16 | TRBV3-1/TRBV3-2 | -